The 20 T cell receptor beta chains listed next were all sequenced from one sample in a study of vaccination and CD4 T cells after COVID-19. As for treatment: roughly ten-day PBMC culture with coronavirus spike peptide pools or control peptides (ViraFEST assay). Gathering of the CD4+ T cells, from the unexposed donor, took place before the COVID-19 pandemic (2011-2018). Oncomine TCR Beta short-read sequencing was applied to DNA from cultured CD4+ T cells. Cultured CD4+ T cells were the source of extracted genomic DNA. In TCRdb, the PCR reads were re-called with MiXCR into one record per CDR3 protein. There are roughly 9,000 distinct CDR3 sequences in the sample; about 34% occur only once, and approximately 20% lies in the top ten. Antigen specificity for these receptors is unknown. The sequenced sample consisted of CD4+ T cells from blood, cultured in vitro. These receptors all stem from a human donor in good health.

V gene TRBV7-2 combines with J gene TRBJ2-5; TRBD2 matches at 10 bases. Per germline, CDR1 SGHTA and CDR2 FQGNSA. The CDR3 loop spans 16 amino acids. Unmatched junction bases numbered 5, after V lost 0 bases and J lost 4 bases. CDR3 nucleotide sequence: TGTGCCAGCAGCTTAGCCGATCTAGCGGGAGTAGAGACCCAGTACTTC. Translating it yields CASSLADLAGVETQYF.

V is TRBV7-9 and J is TRBJ1-3, with TRBD1 as a possible D gene (5 bases). CDR1 and CDR2 (germline): SEHNR, FQNEAQ (reference sequence). Trimming removed 2 bases at V and 0 bases at J, with 8 bases between. The CDR3 loop spans 15 amino acids. CDR3 in amino acids: CASSLSTGSGNTIYF. The CDR3 region has the DNA TGTGCCAGCAGCTTATCTACAGGCTCTGGAAACACCATATATTTT.

This clonotype came up a few times. The rearrangement uses TRBV18 and TRBJ2-7; D is ambiguous. The CDR3 runs 15 residues. CDR1 and CDR2 (germline): KGHSH, LQKENI. V lost 2 bases and J lost 0, with 11 bases in between. CDR3 in amino acids: CASSPSSLSSYEQYF. The CDR3 coding sequence is TGTGCCAGCTCACCATCGTCTCTCAGCTCCTACGAGCAGTACTTC. The variable domain in full, with the rest retrieved from reference TRBV18 and TRBJ2-7, is NAGVMQNPRHLVRRRGQEARLRCSPMKGHSHVYWYRQLPEEGLKFMVYLQKENIIDESGMPKERFSAEFPKEGPSILRIQQVVRGDSAAYFCASSPSSLSSYEQYFGPGTRLTVT.

This clonotype has more than one count but fewer than ten. The chain is built from TRBV11-2 and TRBJ2-3; 13 bases agree with TRBD2. Trimming took 3 bases from V and 7 from J; bases not matched to a gene: 7. The germline gives CDR1 SGHAT, CDR2 FQNNGV. The CDR3 is made up of 16 amino acids. CDR3 coding DNA: TGTGCCAGCAGCTTGGTGGGGACTAGCGGGGACCATACGCAGTATTTT. The encoded protein is CASSLVGTSGDHTQYF.

This clonotype appeared a few times. The chain couples TRBV6-1 to TRBJ1-2; TRBD1 matches at 9 bases. Germline loops: CDR1 MNHNS, CDR2 SASEGT. This CDR3 spans 15 amino acids. With 8 bases clipped from V and 1 base from J, the junction kept 8 bases outside the gene matches. This chain's CDR3 is CASQGQGSINYGYTF. The CDR3 DNA reads as TGTGCCAGCCAGGGACAGGGTTCAATTAACTATGGCTACACCTTC.

This clonotype turned up a few times. The rearrangement links TRBV11-2 to TRBJ2-1, with a possible D match to TRBD1 (5 bases). V was clipped by 7 bases and J by 3 bases, with 16 bases between them. Germline loops: CDR1 SGHAT, CDR2 FQNNGV. The CDR3 is 15 amino acids. The CDR3, as DNA: TGTGCCAGCACCGACAGCTTCCGCCGCTACAATGAGCAGTTCTTC. Protein product: CASTDSFRRYNEQFF.

This clonotype is deemed medium-sized (0.01 to 0.1%). The rearrangement uses TRBV7-2 and TRBJ1-1; the match to TRBD1 covers 7 bases. Germline CDR1 and CDR2: SGHTA and FQGNSA. The CDR3 runs to 14 residues. V dropped 6 bases and J dropped 6; count of bases not matched to a gene: 10. CDR3 in DNA: TGTGCCAGCAGACCTATGCAGGGGGTCGCTGAAGCTTTCTTT. Residues: CASRPMQGVAEAFF.

V is TRBV19 and J is TRBJ2-5; 10 bases fit TRBD1. CDR3 size: 15 residues. The J segment lost 4 bases and the V segment lost 5 bases, leaving 7 bases of the junction unmatched. Germline V gene lookup returns CDR1 LNHDA and CDR2 SQIVND (reference sequence). Written as DNA, the CDR3 is TGTGCCAGTAGTCGGACAGGGGGTGCCCGAGAGACCCAGTACTTC. This gives the protein CASSRTGGARETQYF.

This clonotype was seen a handful of times. The CDR3 region has the DNA TGTGCCAGCAGCTTAGTGGGGGGAGCCGGGGAGCTGTTTTTT. Its translation: CASSLVGGAGELFF. The V gene is TRBV7-2, the J gene TRBJ2-2, with D possibly matching TRBD2 (6 bases). The V and J ends lost 1 base and 6 bases respectively, with 9 bases between them. Germline V lookup: CDR1 SGHTA, CDR2 FQGNSA. The CDR3 covers 14 residues.

The chain links TRBV6-1 to TRBJ2-7; TRBD2 matches at 14 bases. Per the germline V gene, CDR1 is MNHNS and CDR2 is SASEGT. Losses at the gene ends were 5 bases for V and 5 bases for J; bases not matched to a gene: 8. The CDR3 covers 16 residues. CDR3 sequence (DNA): TGTGCCAGCAGTACCGGGACTAGCGGGAGAAGCAACGAGCAGTACTTC. Amino acids: CASSTGTSGRSNEQYF.

CDR3 DNA sequence: TGTGCCAGCAGCACCTACAGGGGTATGAACACTGAAGCTTTCTTT. It encodes CASSTYRGMNTEAFF. The chain uses TRBV27 and TRBJ1-1; 7 bases are shared with TRBD1. This CDR3 has 15 residues. The germline V gene encodes CDR1 MNHEY and CDR2 SMNVEV (reference sequence). J gave up 0 bases and V 6 bases, and 7 bases lay outside the gene matches.

The chain employs TRBV30 and TRBJ1-2; TRBD1 agrees at 8 bases. This CDR3 contains 11 residues. Germline V lookup: CDR1 GTSNPN, CDR2 SVGIG (reference sequence). The ends lost 5 bases at V and 6 bases at J; junction bases unmatched: 2. The CDR3 sequence is CAWYRGDGYTF. The CDR3 DNA follows: TGTGCCTGGTACAGGGGGGATGGCTACACCTTC.

This clonotype is medium-sized (0.01 to 0.1%). The chain employs TRBV20-1 and TRBJ1-2; D perhaps matches TRBD1 (6 bases). V lost 5 bases to trimming and J lost 4 bases, with 11 bases between them. Germline CDR1 is DFQATT and CDR2 is SNEGSKA (reference sequence). The CDR3 is 12 amino acids. CDR3 DNA: TGCAGTGCTTCCGACAGGCGCTATGGCTACACCTTC. This encodes CSASDRRYGYTF.

The chain uses TRBV11-2 and TRBJ2-7, with TRBD2 as a possible D gene (5 bases). This CDR3 is 15 amino acids long. Trimming pared 4 bases from V and 0 bases from J, leaving 13 bases between. Germline CDR1 SGHAT, CDR2 FQNNGV. CDR3 amino acids: CASSSLRSGSYEQYF. The DNA for the CDR3 is TGTGCCAGCAGCTCTCTCCGGAGCGGCTCCTACGAGCAGTACTTC.

This clonotype came up a few times. J is TRBJ2-5 and V is TRBV15; 7 bases match TRBD1. Trimming took 2 bases from V and 4 from J; bases not matched to a gene: 1. The CDR3 is 13 amino acids. Per the germline V gene, CDR1 is LNHNV and CDR2 is YYDKDF (reference sequence). The CDR3 nucleotides are TGTGCCACCAGCAGAAGACAGGGAGAGACCCAGTACTTC. This sequence encodes CATSRRQGETQYF.

The chain combines TRBV2 with TRBJ1-1; D is uncertain. The V gene's germline CDR1 is SNHLY and CDR2 FYNNEI. The germline V and J ends were trimmed by 6 bases and 0 bases, with 8 bases remaining between them. This CDR3 is built from 13 residues. The CDR3 nucleotides are TGTGCCAGCAGCAAGGATTTGAACACTGAAGCTTTCTTT. This sequence encodes CASSKDLNTEAFF.

This clonotype was picked up a small number of times. This rearrangement joins TRBV30 to TRBJ2-5; possible D gene TRBD2, 7 bases. Germline CDR1 reads GTSNPN; CDR2 reads SVGIG (reference sequence). CDR3 size: 14 residues. V dropped 1 base and J dropped 4 bases, with 13 bases sitting between them. The CDR3 sequence is CAWSGGGGGETQYF. CDR3 coding DNA: TGTGCCTGGAGTGGAGGGGGGGGTGGAGAGACCCAGTACTTC.

This clonotype was seen a handful of times. V is TRBV7-9 and J is TRBJ2-1; 9 bases line up with TRBD2. The CDR3 loop spans 15 amino acids. From germline, CDR1 is SEHNR and CDR2 FQNEAQ (reference sequence). With 3 bases clipped from V and 6 bases from J, the junction kept 6 bases outside the gene matches. The CDR3 spells CASSFSGTSSNEQFF. Here the CDR3 DNA reads TGTGCCAGCAGCTTTTCCGGGACTAGCAGCAATGAGCAGTTCTTC.

CDR3 protein: CASSIRQLKNTEAFF. In DNA form, the CDR3 reads TGTGCCAGTAGTATTCGGCAGTTAAAGAACACTGAAGCTTTCTTT. This sequence joins TRBV19 and TRBJ1-1; the D is unclear. The CDR3 extends over 15 amino acids. Trimming cost V 3 bases and J 1 base, with 12 bases left between them. Germline loops: CDR1 LNHDA, CDR2 SQIVND (reference sequence).

The chain couples TRBV24-1 to TRBJ2-2; possibly TRBD2 for D (5 bases). V was clipped by 5 bases and J by 0 bases, with 9 bases between them. Germline V gene data show CDR1 as KGHDR and CDR2 as SFDVKD. CDR3 length: 15 amino acids. In nucleotides, the CDR3 is TGTGCCACCAGTGCGACGACTACGAACACCGGGGAGCTGTTTTTT. This encodes CATSATTTNTGELFF.